This T cell receptor beta chain was profiled in a study of T cell repertoires in cytomegalovirus infection. On this clonotype: Its specificity is unknown.

V lost 5 bases, J lost 8 bases, and 19 bases lay in between. CDR3 length equals 15 residues. Germline lookup yields CDR1 MNHEY and CDR2 SVGAGI. Using its own MiXCR run on the reads, TCRdb lists one record per CDR3 protein. The sample includes around 120,000 distinct CDR3 sequences, 20% to 30% seen only once; the top ten take 34%. The chain couples TRBV6-5 to TRBJ2-1, with D maybe TRBD2 (5 bases). The sequenced material came from PBMCs, sequenced either directly or after in vitro stimulation (not recorded which). This clonotype was sampled from a human donor in good health (CMV status not recorded). Some clones in this sample may be carry-over from other donors' samples. The CDR3 loop is CASSHSTSGSDEQFF. In DNA, the CDR3 is TGTGCCAGCAGTCATTCGACTTCGGGGTCCGATGAGCAGTTCTTC.